The clone carrying this T cell receptor beta chain was seen ten or more times. Its antigen is unidentified. TCRdb re-derived calls from the 5' RACE reads in MiXCR, one entry per CDR3 protein. The sample carries some 330,000 distinct CDR3 sequences, approximately 8% recorded once. The data stem from a study of CD8 T cells in ankylosing spondylitis. Study-level points and caveats: Seven to nine highly homologous variants formed a TCR beta motif that appeared characteristic of ankylosing spondylitis blood. From matched ankylosing spondylitis synovial fluid, disease-linked clones were reportedly recovered at significantly enriched levels.

Germline trimming cut 6 bases from V and 7 bases from J; bases unmatched to any gene: 9. This CDR3 is built from 14 residues. Germline CDR1 reads KGHSH; CDR2 reads LQKENI. The receptor's source is a male donor with ankylosing spondylitis. The chain has TRBV18 and TRBJ2-1; TRBD2 aligns across 7 bases. Specimen: blood, either unsorted or a sorted T cell fraction (not recorded which). CDR3 region: CASSPGAGANEQFF. In DNA, the CDR3 is TGTGCCAGCTCCCCCGGGGCGGGAGCAAATGAGCAGTTCTTC.